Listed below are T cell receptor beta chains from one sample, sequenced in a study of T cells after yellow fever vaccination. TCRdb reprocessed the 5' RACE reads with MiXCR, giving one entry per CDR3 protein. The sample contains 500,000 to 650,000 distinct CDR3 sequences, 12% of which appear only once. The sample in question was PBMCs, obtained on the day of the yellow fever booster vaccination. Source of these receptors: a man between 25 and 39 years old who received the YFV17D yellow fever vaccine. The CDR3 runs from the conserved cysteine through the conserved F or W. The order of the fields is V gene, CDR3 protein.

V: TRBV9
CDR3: CASSASPGLGTDTQYF

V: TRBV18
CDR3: CASSPQATGELFF

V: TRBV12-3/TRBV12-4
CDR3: CASSLKWDQNTGELFF

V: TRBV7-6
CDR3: CASSLVAGGDEQYF

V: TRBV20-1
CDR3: CSARDATSGSNTQYF

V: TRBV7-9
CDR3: CASSPGQNSPLHF

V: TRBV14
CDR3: CASSQGGGLLYF

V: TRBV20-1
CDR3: CSASRPGVGTDTQYF

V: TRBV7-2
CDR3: CASSLGGGGVGKLFF

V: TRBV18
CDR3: CASSTQDRMNTEAFF

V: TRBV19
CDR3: CASSIGPGGEQFF

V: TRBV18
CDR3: CASSPSLGLALGNEQFF

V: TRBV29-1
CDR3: CSVPLAGGPSYNEQFF

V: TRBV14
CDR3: CASSQSQPTDTQYF

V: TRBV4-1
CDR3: CASSQIGKETQYF

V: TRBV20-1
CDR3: CSLLAGDTGELFF

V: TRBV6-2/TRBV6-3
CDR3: CASSTPRDGSGNTIYF

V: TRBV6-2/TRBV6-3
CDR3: CASSYRTDREKLFF

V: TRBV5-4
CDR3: CASSQGTERNEQFF

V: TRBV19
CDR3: CASSPWGLAGARNIQYF

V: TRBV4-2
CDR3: CASSQGASGVDGYEQYF

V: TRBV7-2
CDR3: CASSTGGTGANQPQHF

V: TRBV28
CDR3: CASRSQGLAGAWKDTQYF

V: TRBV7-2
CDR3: CASSILTIINNEQFF

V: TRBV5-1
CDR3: CASSGTGGTGELFF

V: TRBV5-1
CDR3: CASSGTGGGVYRYNEQFF

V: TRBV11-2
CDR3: CASSSNGRSLDTQYF

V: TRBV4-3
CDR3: CASSQDGIRYEQYF

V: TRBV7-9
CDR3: CASSLLMAENTGELFF

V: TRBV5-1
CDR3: CASKDGYYEQYF

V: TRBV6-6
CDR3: CASEGYNEQFF

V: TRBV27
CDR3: CASGGGSGIKFF

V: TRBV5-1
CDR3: CASSKDWGKETQYF

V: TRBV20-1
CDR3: CSASRQATEAFF

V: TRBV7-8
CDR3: CASSSQDEFINQPQHF

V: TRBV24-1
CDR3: CATSSGSEGDEQFF

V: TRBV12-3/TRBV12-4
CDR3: CASSLERNSYNEQFF

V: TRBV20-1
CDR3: CSALRGTGVYNEQFF

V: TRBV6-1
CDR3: CASSEDWDTQYF

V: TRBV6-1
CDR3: CASSPLGQGTDTQYF

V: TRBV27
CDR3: CASSLGGLRPNQPQHF

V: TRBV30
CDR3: CAWKVGPNPPPNTEAFF

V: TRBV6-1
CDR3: CASSSPRANTEAFF

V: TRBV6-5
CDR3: CASSYGQGKAKNIQYF

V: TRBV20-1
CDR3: CSATDGALTDTQYF

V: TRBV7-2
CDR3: CASRRDRGNEQFF

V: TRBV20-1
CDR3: CSAIRGPSRTNYGYTF

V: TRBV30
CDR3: CASTGSEPYEQYF

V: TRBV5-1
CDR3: CASGAGFTGELFF

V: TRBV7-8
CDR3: CASSLTSASSYEQYF

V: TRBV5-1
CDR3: CASRPDSYSGNTIYF

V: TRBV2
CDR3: CASSYRTEAKEQYF

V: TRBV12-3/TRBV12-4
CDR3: CASSFFSASSYEQYF

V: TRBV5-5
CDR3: CASSFRTTPGQGTREQYF

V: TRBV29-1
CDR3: CSVQAFQGASDTQYF

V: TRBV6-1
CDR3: CASRRGRELLADGYTF

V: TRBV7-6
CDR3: CASSIRQAADTQYF